This T cell receptor beta chain is drawn from a study of graft-versus-host responses after intestinal transplantation. Sequenced by immunoSEQ multiplex PCR; TCRdb stores in-frame clones only, minus some. The table has approximately 70,000 clones, more than 90% seen once. This clone was seen once. The starting material was bone marrow, obtained approximately 740 days after intestinal transplantation. The TCR was taken from a human patient who received an intestinal transplant, so some T cells may come from the graft donor.

The CDR3 DNA follows: TGTGCCAGCAGTTTAAGGGCGTCGGCGGGGGAGGGTAACACTGAAGCTTTCTTT. It yields the protein CASSLRASAGEGNTEAFF. The gene calls are TRBV27 and TRBJ1-1; D possibly corresponds to TRBD1 (5 bases). Germline loops: CDR1 MNHEY, CDR2 SMNVEV (reference sequence). Trimming shortened V by 2 bases and J by 2 bases, and 21 bases separated the two germline ends. The CDR3 extends over 18 amino acids.